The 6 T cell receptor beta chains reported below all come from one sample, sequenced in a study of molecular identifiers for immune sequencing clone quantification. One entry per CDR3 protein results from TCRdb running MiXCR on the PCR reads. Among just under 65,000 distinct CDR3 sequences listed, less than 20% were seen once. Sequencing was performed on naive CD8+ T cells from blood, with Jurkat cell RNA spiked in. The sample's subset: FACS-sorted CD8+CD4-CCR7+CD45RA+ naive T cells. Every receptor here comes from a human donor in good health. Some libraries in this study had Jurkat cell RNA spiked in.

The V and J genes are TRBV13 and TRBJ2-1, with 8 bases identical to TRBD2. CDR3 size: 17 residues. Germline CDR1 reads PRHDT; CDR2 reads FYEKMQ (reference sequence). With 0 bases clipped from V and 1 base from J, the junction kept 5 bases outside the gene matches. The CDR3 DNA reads TGTGCCAGCAGCTTAGGCCTAAGCGGGAGTTCCTACAATGAGCAGTTCTTC. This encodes CASSLGLSGSSYNEQFF. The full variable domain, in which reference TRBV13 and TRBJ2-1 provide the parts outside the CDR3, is AAGVIQSPRHLIKEKRETATLKCYPIPRHDTVYWYQQGPGQDPQFLISFYEKMQSDKGSIPDRFSAQQFSDYHSELNMSSLELGDSALYFCASSLGLSGSSYNEQFFGPGTRLTVL.

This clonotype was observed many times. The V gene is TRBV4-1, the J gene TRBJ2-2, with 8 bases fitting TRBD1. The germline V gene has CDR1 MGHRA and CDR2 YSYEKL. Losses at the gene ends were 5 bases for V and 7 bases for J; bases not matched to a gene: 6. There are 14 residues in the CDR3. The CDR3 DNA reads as TGCGCCAGCAGCAGCAGGGGGCGAATCGGGGAGCTGTTTTTT. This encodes CASSSRGRIGELFF.

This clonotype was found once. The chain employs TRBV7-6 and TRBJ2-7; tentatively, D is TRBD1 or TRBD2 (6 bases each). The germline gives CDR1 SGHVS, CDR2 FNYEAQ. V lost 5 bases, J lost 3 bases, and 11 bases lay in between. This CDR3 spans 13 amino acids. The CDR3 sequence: CASSPRGLYEQYF. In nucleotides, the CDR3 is TGTGCCAGCAGCCCCAGGGGACTCTACGAGCAGTACTTC.

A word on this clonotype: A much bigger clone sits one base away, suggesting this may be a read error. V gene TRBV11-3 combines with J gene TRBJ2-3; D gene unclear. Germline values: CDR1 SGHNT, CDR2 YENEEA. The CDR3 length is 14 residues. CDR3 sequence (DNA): TGTGCCAGCAGCTCCATTGATTACACAGATGCGCAGTATTTT. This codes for CASSSIDYTDAQYF. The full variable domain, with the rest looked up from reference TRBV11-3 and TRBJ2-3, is EAGVVQSPRYKIIEKKQPVAFWCNPISGHNTLYWYLQNLGQGPELLIRYENEEAVDDSQLPKDRFSAERLKGVDSTLKIQPAELGDSAVYLCASSSIDYTDAQYFGPGTRLTVL.

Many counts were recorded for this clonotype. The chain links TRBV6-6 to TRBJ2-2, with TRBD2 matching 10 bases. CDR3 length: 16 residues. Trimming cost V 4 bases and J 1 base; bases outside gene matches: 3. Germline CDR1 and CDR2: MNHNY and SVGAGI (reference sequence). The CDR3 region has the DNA TGTGCCAGCAGTTGGGCTAGCGGGAGGAACACCGGGGAGCTGTTTTTT. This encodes CASSWASGRNTGELFF.

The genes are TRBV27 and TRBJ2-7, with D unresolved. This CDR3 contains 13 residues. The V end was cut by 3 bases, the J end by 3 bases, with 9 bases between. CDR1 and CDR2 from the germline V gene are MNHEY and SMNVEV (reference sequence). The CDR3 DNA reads TGTGCCAGCAGTTTTACCGCCCTCTACGAGCAGTACTTC. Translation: CASSFTALYEQYF.